The present entry profiles one TCR beta chain with its context. The entry originates in a study of technical replicates of blood from several donors. CDR1 is SGHVS and CDR2 is FNYEAQ in the germline V gene. Deletions cut 0 bases from V and 7 bases from J, with 11 bases between. The CDR3 has 14 amino acids. Sequenced by immunoSEQ multiplex PCR; TCRdb stores in-frame clones only, minus some. The top ten hold approximately 5.1% of the sample, which has almost 65,000 clones, approximately 86% seen once. This clonotype was sampled from a human donor in good health. Some clones in this sample may be carry-over from other donors' samples. The gene calls are TRBV7-6 and TRBJ2-3, with TRBD2 as a possible D gene (5 bases). The material sequenced was PBMCs. The CDR3 protein is CASSLAEAANTQYF. The CDR3 nucleotides are TGTGCCAGCAGCTTAGCGGAGGCTGCCAATACGCAGTATTTT.